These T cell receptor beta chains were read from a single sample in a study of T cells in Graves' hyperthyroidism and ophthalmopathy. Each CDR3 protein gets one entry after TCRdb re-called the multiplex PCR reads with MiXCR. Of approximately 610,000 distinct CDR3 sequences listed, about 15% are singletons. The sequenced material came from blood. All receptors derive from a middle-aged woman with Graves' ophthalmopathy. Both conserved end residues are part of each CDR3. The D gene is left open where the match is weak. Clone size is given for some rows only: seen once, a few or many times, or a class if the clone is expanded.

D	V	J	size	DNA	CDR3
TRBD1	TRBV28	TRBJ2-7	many	TGTGCCAGCAGTTTCCAGACAGGGGATGATCAGGACGAGCAGTACTTC	CASSFQTGDDQDEQYF
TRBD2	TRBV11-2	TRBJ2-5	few	TGTGCCAGCTCCGACCAGGCTAGCGGGCAAGAGACCCAGTACTTC	CASSDQASGQETQYF
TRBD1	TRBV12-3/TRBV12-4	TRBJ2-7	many	TGTGCCAGCAGCCGACAGGGGGGGACGTCTTACGAGCAGTACTTC	CASSRQGGTSYEQYF
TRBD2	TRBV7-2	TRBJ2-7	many	TGTGCCAGCAGCGGAACGAGCGGGGGGGAGCAGTACTTC	CASSGTSGGEQYF
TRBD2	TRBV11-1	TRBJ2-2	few	TGTGCCAGCAGCTTTGTCACTAGCGGCAACACCGGGGAGCTGTTTTTT	CASSFVTSGNTGELFF
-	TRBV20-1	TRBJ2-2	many	TGCAGTGCTAGGAGCCACACCGGGGAGCTGTTTTTT	CSARSHTGELFF
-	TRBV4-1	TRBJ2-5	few	TGCGCCAGCAGCCCCTCGATCGAACAAGAGACCCAGTACTTC	CASSPSIEQETQYF
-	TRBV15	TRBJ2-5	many	TGTGCCACCAGCAGAGGCACAGTAATCCAAGAGACCCAGTACTTC	CATSRGTVIQETQYF
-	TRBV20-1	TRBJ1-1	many	TGCAGTGCCAAGCAGCCGAACACTGAAGCTTTCTTT	CSAKQPNTEAFF
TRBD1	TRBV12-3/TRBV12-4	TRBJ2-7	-	TGTGCCAGCAGGTGGACAGGGGGTGGGAACGAGCAGTACTTC	CASRWTGGGNEQYF
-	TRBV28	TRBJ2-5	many	TGTGCCAGCAGTCGGGAGGGACAGCGAGAGACCCAGTACTTC	CASSREGQRETQYF
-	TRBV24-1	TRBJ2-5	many	TGTGCCACCAGTGATTGGGCGGAGGGGCGGGAGACCCAGTACTTC	CATSDWAEGRETQYF
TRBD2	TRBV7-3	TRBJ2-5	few	TGTGCCAGCAGCTTAGCAGCGGGAGCCGAGACCCAGTACTTC	CASSLAAGAETQYF
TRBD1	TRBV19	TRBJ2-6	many	TGTGCCAGTAGTATAGCTGGGGACAGCTCTGGGGCCAACGTCCTGACTTTC	CASSIAGDSSGANVLTF
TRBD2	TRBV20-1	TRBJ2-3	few	TGCAGTGCTAGTCTCCTAGCGGGAGCAGATGATACGCAGTATTTT	CSASLLAGADDTQYF
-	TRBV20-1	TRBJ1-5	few	TGCAGTGCCCAAAGGGGAGGCCAGGCTTATAGCAATCAGCCCCAGCATTTT	CSAQRGGQAYSNQPQHF
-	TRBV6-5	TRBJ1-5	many	TGTGCCAGCAGGACAGATCAGCCCCAGCATTTT	CASRTDQPQHF
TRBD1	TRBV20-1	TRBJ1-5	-	TGCAGTGCTACCCAGGGGGCCGATCAGCCCCAGCATTTT	CSATQGADQPQHF
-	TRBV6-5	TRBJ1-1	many	TGTGCCAGCAGTTACAGGCCAGACGATGAAGCTTTCTTT	CASSYRPDDEAFF
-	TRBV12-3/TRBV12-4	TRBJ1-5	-	TGTGCCAGCAGCCTCTCAGGGTCGGGACAGCCCCAGCATTTT	CASSLSGSGQPQHF
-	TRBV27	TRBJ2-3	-	TGTGCCAGCACCGAAAGCGGGAGCACAGATACGCAGTATTTT	CASTESGSTDTQYF
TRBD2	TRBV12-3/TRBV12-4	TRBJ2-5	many	TGTGCCAGCAGTTCCTCCCTAAAGGGACTAGCGGAAGAGACCCAGTACTTC	CASSSSLKGLAEETQYF
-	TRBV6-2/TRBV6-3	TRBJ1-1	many	TGTGCCAGCAGCCCCGACCAGAACACTGAAGCTTTCTTT	CASSPDQNTEAFF
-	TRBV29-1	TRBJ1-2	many	TGCAGCGTACAACCGCCGGACAGCTATGGCTACACCTTC	CSVQPPDSYGYTF
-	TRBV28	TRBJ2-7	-	TGTGCCAGCAGGACCGGTGGACCGGCCAGTTCCTACGAGCAGTACTTC	CASRTGGPASSYEQYF
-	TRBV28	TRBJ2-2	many	TGTGCCAGCAGTTTCGACCTTCCCGGGGAGCTGTTTTTT	CASSFDLPGELFF
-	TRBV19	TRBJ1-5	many	TGTGCCAGTAATTACGGAGGGGTTTATAGCAATCAGCCCCAGCATTTT	CASNYGGVYSNQPQHF
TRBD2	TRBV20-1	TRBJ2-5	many	TGCAGTGCTAAGCCGCGGGGTACGACTAGCGGGAGACAAGAGACCCAGTACTTC	CSAKPRGTTSGRQETQYF
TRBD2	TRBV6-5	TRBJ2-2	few	TGTGCCAGCAGTTACTCTTCGGGAGGGGGGACCGGGGAGCTGTTTTTT	CASSYSSGGGTGELFF
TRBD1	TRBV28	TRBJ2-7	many	TGTGCCAGCAGCCCCTGGGACAGAAACTCCTACGAGCAGTACTTC	CASSPWDRNSYEQYF
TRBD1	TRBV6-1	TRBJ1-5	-	TGTGCCAGCAGCGCGATCCCGGGACAGGGAGACAATCAGCCCCAGCATTTT	CASSAIPGQGDNQPQHF
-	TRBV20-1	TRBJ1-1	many	TGCAGTGCTGGGAGTTTGGTGCTCACTGAAGCTTTCTTT	CSAGSLVLTEAFF
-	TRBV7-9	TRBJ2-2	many	TGTGCCAGCGGATATAACACCGGGGAGCTGTTTTTT	CASGYNTGELFF
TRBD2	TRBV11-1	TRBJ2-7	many	TGTGCCAGCAGCTTAGACGAAACCCTAGCGGGACATTTTCCGTTCGAGCAGTACTTC	CASSLDETLAGHFPFEQYF
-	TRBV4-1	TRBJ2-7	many	TGCGCCAGCAGCCAAGATCCTCTTTGGACGGACTACGAGCAGTACTTC	CASSQDPLWTDYEQYF
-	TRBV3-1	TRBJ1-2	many	TGTGCCAGCAGCCAATCCAGTGGAAGTAACTATGGCTACACCTTC	CASSQSSGSNYGYTF
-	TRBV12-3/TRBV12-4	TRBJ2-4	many	TGTGCCAGCAGTTTGGTGACAGCCAAAAACATTCAGTACTTC	CASSLVTAKNIQYF
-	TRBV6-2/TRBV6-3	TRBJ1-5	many	TGTGCCAGCAGTTACGGCACGGGAAATCAGCCCCAGCATTTT	CASSYGTGNQPQHF
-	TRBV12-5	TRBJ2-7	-	TGTGCTAGTGGTTTGGTTGGTGGGAGTCCCGCACCCTACGAGCAGTACTTC	CASGLVGGSPAPYEQYF
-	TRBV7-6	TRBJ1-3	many	TGTGCCAGCAGCCTTTCAGCATTCTCTGGAAACACCATATATTTT	CASSLSAFSGNTIYF
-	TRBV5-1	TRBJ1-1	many	TGCGCCAGCAGCTTTCGACTTCGGGACACTGAAGCTTTCTTT	CASSFRLRDTEAFF
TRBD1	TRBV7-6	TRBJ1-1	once	TGTGCCAGCAGCTTAGTGTCCGGACAGGGGAGGAACACTGAAGCTTTCTTT	CASSLVSGQGRNTEAFF
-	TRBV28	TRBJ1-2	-	TGTGCCAGCATCTCGGGGCGGGGCTATGGCTACACCTTC	CASISGRGYGYTF
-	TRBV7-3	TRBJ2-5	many	TGTGCCAGCAGCTTAACGTCTAGGGCAGTCCGAGAGACCCAGTACTTC	CASSLTSRAVRETQYF
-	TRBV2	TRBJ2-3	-	TGTGCCAGCAGCCCCCTAGCCCCCACAGATACGCAGTATTTT	CASSPLAPTDTQYF